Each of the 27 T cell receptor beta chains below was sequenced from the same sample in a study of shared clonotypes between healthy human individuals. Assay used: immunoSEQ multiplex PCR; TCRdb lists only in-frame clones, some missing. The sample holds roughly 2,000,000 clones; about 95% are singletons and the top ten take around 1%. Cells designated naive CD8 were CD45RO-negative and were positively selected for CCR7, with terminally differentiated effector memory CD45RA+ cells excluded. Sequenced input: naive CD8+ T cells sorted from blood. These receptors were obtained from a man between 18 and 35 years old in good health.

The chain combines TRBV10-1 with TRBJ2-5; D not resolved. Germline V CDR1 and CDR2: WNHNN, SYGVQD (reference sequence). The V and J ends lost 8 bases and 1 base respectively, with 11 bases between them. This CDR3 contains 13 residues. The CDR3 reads CASLERGQETQYF. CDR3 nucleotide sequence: TGCGCCAGCCTCGAGCGTGGCCAAGAGACCCAGTACTTC.

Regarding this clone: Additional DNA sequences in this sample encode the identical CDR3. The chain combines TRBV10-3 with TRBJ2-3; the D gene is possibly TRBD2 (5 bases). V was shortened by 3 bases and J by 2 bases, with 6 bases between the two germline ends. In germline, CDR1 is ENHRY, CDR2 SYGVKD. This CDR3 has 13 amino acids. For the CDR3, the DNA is TGTGCCATCAGTGAACTAGACACAGATACGCAGTATTTT. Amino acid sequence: CAISELDTDTQYF.

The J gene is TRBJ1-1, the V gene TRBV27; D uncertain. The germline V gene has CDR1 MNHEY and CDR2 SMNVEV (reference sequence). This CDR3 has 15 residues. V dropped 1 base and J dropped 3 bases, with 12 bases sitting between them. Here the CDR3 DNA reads TGTGCCAGCAGTTTATTAGGCGAGCGGGACACTGAAGCTTTCTTT. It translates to CASSLLGERDTEAFF.

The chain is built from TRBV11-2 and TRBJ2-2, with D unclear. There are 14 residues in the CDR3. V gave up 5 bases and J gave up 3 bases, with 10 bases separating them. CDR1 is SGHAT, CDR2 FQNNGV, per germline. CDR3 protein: CASSPVWDTGELFF. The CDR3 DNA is TGTGCCAGCAGCCCGGTTTGGGACACCGGGGAGCTGTTTTTT.

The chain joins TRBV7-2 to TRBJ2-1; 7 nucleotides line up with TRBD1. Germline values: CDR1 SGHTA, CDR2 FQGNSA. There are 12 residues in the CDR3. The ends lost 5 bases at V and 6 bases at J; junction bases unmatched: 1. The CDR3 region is CASSRDSNEQFF. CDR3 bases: TGTGCCAGCAGCCGGGACAGCAATGAGCAGTTCTTC.

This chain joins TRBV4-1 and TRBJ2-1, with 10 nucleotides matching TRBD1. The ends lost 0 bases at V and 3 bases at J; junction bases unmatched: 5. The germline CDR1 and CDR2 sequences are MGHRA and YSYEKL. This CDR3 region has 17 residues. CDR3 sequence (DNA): TGCGCCAGCAGCCAAGATCGGGGACAGGGGAGCTACAATGAGCAGTTCTTC. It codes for CASSQDRGQGSYNEQFF.

CDR3 sequence reads: CASSYDNSYEQYF. The DNA for the CDR3 is TGTGCCAGCAGCTATGACAACTCCTACGAGCAGTACTTC. V gene TRBV7-8 combines with J gene TRBJ2-7, with D hard to call. Looked up from germline, CDR1 is SGHVS and CDR2 is FQNEAQ. The CDR3 covers 13 residues. V gave up 4 bases and J gave up 0 bases, with 7 bases separating them.

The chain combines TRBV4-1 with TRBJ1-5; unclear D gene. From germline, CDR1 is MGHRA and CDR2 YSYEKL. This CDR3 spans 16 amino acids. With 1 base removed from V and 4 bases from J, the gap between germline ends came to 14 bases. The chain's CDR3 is CASSQVVGKGNQPQHF. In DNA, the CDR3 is TGCGCCAGCAGCCAAGTCGTAGGTAAAGGAAATCAGCCCCAGCATTTT.

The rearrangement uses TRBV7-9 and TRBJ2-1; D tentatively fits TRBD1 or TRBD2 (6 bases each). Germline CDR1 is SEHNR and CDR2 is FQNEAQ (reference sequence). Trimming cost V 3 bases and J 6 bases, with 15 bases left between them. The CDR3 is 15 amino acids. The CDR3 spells CASSLISWGANEQFF. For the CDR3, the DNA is TGTGCCAGCAGCTTGATCTCGTGGGGGGCCAATGAGCAGTTCTTC. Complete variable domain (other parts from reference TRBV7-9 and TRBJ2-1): DTGVSQNPRHKITKRGQNVTFRCDPISEHNRLYWYRQTLGQGPEFLTYFQNEAQLEKSRLLSDRFSAERPKGSFSTLEIQRTEQGDSAMYLCASSLISWGANEQFFGPGTRLTVL.

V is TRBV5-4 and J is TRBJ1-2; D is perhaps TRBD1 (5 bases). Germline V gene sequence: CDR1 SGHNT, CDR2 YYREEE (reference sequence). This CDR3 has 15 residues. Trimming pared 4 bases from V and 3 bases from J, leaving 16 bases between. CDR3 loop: CASSPGLGVDYGYTF. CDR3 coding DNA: TGTGCCAGCAGCCCCGGACTAGGGGTAGACTATGGCTACACCTTC.

CDR3 DNA: TGTGCCAGTAGTATAGGAATAGGGGACTCACCCCTCCACTTT. As protein: CASSIGIGDSPLHF. The chain recombines TRBV19 with TRBJ1-6, with D maybe TRBD1 (5 bases). The length of the CDR3 is 14 residues. CDR1 is LNHDA, CDR2 SQIVND, per germline (reference sequence). V shed 1 base and J shed 10 bases, with 11 bases lying between them.

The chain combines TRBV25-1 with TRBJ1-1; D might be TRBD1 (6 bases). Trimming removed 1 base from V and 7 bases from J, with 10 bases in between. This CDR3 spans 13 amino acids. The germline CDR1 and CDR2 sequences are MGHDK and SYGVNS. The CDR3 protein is CASSEFEDSEAFF. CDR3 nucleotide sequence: TGTGCCAGCAGTGAATTCGAGGACAGTGAAGCTTTCTTT.

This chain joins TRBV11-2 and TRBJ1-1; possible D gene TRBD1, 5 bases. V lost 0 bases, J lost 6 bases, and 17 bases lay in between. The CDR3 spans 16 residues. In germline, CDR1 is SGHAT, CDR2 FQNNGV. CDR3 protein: CASSLDWDAGVPEAFF. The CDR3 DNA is TGTGCCAGCAGCTTAGACTGGGACGCGGGAGTCCCTGAAGCTTTCTTT.

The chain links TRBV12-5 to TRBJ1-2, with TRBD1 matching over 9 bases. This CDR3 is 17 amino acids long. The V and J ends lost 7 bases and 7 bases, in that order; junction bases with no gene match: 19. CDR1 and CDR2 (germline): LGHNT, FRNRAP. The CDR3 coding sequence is TGTGCTAGTGCTTCGGTACTGGCGGACAGGGGCGAGTCTGGCTACACCTTC. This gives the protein CASASVLADRGESGYTF.

The CDR3 sequence: CASGWDRGFTDTQYF. In DNA form, the CDR3 reads TGTGCTAGTGGTTGGGACAGGGGATTCACAGATACGCAGTATTTT. V usage is TRBV12-5 and J usage is TRBJ2-3, with 10 bases fitting TRBD1. Germline V gene data show CDR1 as LGHNT and CDR2 as FRNRAP. The CDR3 loop spans 15 amino acids. Trimming at V came to 4 bases and at J to 2 bases, leaving 3 bases not matched to a gene.

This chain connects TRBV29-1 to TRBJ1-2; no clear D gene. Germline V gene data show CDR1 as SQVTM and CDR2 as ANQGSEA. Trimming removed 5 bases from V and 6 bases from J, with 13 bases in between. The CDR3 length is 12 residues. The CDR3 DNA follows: TGCAGCGTTAGTCCAGAGTATGATGGCTACACCTTC. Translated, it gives CSVSPEYDGYTF.

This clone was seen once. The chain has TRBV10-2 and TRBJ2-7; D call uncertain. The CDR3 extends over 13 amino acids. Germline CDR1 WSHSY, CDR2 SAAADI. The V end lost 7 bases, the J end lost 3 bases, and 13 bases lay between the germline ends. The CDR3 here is CASKNGPVYEQYF. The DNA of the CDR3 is TGCGCCAGCAAAAACGGTCCCGTCTACGAGCAGTACTTC.

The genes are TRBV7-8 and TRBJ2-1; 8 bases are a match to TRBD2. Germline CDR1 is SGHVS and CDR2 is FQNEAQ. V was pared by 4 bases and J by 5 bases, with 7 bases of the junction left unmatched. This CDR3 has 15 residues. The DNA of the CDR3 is TGTGCCAGCAGCTGGAGCGGGGGAATCAACAATGAGCAGTTCTTC. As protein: CASSWSGGINNEQFF.

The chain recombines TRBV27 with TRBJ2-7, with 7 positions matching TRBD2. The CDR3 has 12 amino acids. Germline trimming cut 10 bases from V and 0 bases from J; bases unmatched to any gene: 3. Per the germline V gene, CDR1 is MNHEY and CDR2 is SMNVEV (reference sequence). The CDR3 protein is CATGTISYEQYF. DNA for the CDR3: TGTGCCACAGGGACTATCTCCTACGAGCAGTACTTC.

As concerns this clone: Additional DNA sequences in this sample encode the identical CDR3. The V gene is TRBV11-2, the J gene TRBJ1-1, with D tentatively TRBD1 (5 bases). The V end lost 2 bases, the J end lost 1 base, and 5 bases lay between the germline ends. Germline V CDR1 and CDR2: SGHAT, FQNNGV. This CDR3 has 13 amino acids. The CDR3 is CASSLTGNTEAFF. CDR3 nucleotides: TGTGCCAGCAGCTTAACAGGGAACACTGAAGCTTTCTTT.

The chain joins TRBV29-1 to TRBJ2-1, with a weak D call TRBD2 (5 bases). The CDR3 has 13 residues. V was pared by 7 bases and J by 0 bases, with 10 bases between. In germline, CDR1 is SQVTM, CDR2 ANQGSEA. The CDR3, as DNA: TGCAGCGGAGCGGCAAGCTCCTACAATGAGCAGTTCTTC. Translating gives CSGAASSYNEQFF.

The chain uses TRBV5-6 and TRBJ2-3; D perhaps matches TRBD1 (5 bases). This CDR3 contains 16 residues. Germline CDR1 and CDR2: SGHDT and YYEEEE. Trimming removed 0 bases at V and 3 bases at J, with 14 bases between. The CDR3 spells CASSLGGRSYTDTQYF. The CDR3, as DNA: TGTGCCAGCAGCTTGGGGGGCAGGAGCTATACAGATACGCAGTATTTT.

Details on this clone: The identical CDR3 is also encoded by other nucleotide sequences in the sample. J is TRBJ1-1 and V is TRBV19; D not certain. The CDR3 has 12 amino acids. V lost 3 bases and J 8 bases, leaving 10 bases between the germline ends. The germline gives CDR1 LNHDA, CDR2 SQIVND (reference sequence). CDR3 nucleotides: TGTGCCAGTAGTATCGGAGGGTCGGAAGCTTTCTTT. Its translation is CASSIGGSEAFF.

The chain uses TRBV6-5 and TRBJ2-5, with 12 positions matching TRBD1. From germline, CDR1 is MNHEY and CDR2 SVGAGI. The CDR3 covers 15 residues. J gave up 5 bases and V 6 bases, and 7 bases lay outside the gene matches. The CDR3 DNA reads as TGTGCCAGCAGCTGGGGGACAGGGGGCATGGAGACCCAGTACTTC. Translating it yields CASSWGTGGMETQYF.

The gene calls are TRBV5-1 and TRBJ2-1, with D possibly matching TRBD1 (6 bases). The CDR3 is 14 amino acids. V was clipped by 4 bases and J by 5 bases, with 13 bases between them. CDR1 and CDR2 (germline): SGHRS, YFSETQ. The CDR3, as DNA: TGCGCCAGCAGCCAAACGGGACATCACAATGAGCAGTTCTTC. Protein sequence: CASSQTGHHNEQFF.

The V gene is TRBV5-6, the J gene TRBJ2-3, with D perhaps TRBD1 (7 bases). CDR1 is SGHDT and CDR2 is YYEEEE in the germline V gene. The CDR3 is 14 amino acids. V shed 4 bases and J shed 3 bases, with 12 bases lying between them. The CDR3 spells CASSTRGDTDTQYF. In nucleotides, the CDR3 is TGTGCCAGCAGCACCAGGGGGGATACAGATACGCAGTATTTT.

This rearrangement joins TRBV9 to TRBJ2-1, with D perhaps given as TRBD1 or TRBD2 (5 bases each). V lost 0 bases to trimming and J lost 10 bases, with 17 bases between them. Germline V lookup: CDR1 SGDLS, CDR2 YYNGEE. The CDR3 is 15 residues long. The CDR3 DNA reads TGTGCCAGCAGCGTAGCGGATGCCCTGGGGGAGGAGCAGTTCTTC. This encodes CASSVADALGEEQFF. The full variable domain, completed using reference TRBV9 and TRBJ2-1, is DSGVTQTPKHLITATGQRVTLRCSPRSGDLSVYWYQQSLDQGLQFLIQYYNGEERAKGNILERFSAQQFPDLHSELNLSSLELGDSALYFCASSVADALGEEQFFGPGTRLTVL.